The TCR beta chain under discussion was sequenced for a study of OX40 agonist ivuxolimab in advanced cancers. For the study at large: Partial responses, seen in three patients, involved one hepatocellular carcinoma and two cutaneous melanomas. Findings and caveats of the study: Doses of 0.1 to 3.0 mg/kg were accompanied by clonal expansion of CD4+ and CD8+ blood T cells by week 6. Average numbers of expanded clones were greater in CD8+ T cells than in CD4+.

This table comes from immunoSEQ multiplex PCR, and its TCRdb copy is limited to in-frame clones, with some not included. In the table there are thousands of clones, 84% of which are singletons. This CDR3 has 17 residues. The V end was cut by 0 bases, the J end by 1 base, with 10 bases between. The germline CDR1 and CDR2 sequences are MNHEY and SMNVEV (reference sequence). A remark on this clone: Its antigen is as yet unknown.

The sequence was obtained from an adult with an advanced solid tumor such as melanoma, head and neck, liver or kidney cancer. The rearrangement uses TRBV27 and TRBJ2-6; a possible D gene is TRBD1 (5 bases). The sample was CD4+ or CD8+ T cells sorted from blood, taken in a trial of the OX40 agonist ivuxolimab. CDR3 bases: TGTGCCAGCAGTTTATCTCCAGGGTCATCTGGGGCCAACGTCCTGACTTTC. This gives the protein CASSLSPGSSGANVLTF.